The 29 T cell receptor beta chains below all came from one sample that was sequenced in a study of tumor and adjacent non-tumor tissue in lung cancer (dated 2018 in TCRdb). The method behind the library was multiplex PCR. The sample was run on an Illumina HiSeq 2500. Following protocols modified from ARM-PCR, the researchers constructed TCRbeta libraries through three rounds of nested PCR with primers (Table S4). Using fastp at Q25 and MiXCR, TCRdb reprocessed the public reads and kept productive beta chains. One record per CDR3 amino acid sequence lists the most common genes and DNA. The table for this sample lists more than 85,000 distinct CDR3 sequences; 60% to 80% of them were counted only once. Jointly, the top ten make up roughly a fifth of the sample. Bulk unsorted tissue served as the source for RNA extraction, and RNA quality was assessed using a NanoDrop ND-1000 and an Agilent 2100. For the normal lung samples, distant non-tumor tissue was collected more than 3 cm away from the tumor edge.

Sample: distant non-tumor lung tissue. Every receptor here comes from a man aged 25 to 45 with non-small cell lung cancer.

This clonotype has a single count. The V and J genes are TRBV13 and TRBJ1-6; the D is unclear. From germline, CDR1 is PRHDT and CDR2 FYEKMQ (reference sequence). The CDR3 is 14 amino acids. The CDR3 coding sequence is TGTATCAGCAACTCAAGCTCCTATAATTCACCCCTCCACTTT. This translates into CISNSSSYNSPLHF.

On this clonotype: The CDR3 end shows no conserved phenylalanine or tryptophan, and so a read error is likely. V is TRBV29-1 and J is TRBJ2-3; 10 positions match TRBD2. V lost 7 bases to trimming and J lost 4 bases; unmatched junction nucleotides: 8. Germline lookup yields CDR1 SQVTM and CDR2 ANQGSEA. This CDR3 has 14 residues. The CDR3 reads CSARASGGADTQYY. CDR3 coding DNA: TGCAGCGCGCGGGCTAGCGGGGGTGCAGATACGCAGTATTAT.

Of note for this clonotype: A much more abundant neighbour one base away suggests this may be a read error. CDR3 DNA: TGCAGTGCTAGAGTAAGACCAGCCTCCTACGAGCAGTACTTC. Protein sequence: CSARVRPASYEQYF. The chain is built from TRBV20-1 and TRBJ2-7; unclear D gene. The germline V gene encodes CDR1 DFQATT and CDR2 SNEGSKA (reference sequence). V was clipped by 1 base and J by 0 bases, with 10 bases between them. There are 14 residues in the CDR3.

This clonotype was seen a few times. One end of the junction does not line up with germline, which may come from a read error. V usage is TRBV20-1 and J usage is TRBJ2-1; D call uncertain. CDR1 is DFQATT and CDR2 is SNEGSKA in the germline V gene (reference sequence). The CDR3 spans 16 residues. CDR3 residues: CSARAVRASTLNEQSF. The DNA of the CDR3 is TGCAGTGCTAGAGCAGTACGGGCTTCTACTCTAAATGAGCAGTCCTTC.

Worth noting for this clonotype: Since a much larger clone is just one base distant, this may be a read error. The chain is built from TRBV5-6 and TRBJ1-1; a weak D match, TRBD1 (5 bases). Germline CDR1 SGHDT, CDR2 YYEEEE. This CDR3 comprises 12 residues. In DNA, the CDR3 is TGTGCCAGCCAATGGGGGAACACTGAAGTTTTCTTT. Translation: CASQWGNTEVFF.

V usage is TRBV30 and J usage is TRBJ2-2; possibly TRBD1 for D (6 bases). CDR1 is GTSNPN and CDR2 is SVGIG in the germline V gene (reference sequence). Trimming removed 4 bases at V and 3 bases at J, with 18 bases between. The CDR3 is 16 amino acids. CDR3: CAWKPFWGLDTGELFF. The CDR3 DNA follows: TGTGCCTGGAAGCCCTTCTGGGGGCTTGACACCGGGGAGCTGTTTTTT.

The genes are TRBV6-5 and TRBJ1-1; no clear D gene. CDR1 is MNHEY, CDR2 SVGAGI, per germline. Trimming cost V 10 bases and J 10 bases, with 19 bases left between them. The CDR3 runs to 12 residues. The CDR3 nucleotides read TGTGCCAAGAGTTACAGCGGGAAGGCAGCTTTCTTT. Protein sequence: CAKSYSGKAAFF.

In the case of this clonotype: This could be a read error, since a much larger clone is one nucleotide away. This chain uses TRBV28 with TRBJ1-5; the D gene is possibly TRBD1 (6 bases). This CDR3 spans 15 amino acids. Germline loops: CDR1 MDHEN, CDR2 SYDVKM. V was shortened by 7 bases and J by 4 bases, with 17 bases between the two germline ends. The DNA for the CDR3 is TGTGCCAGCATTTTTACCAGGGGCCGAAATCAGCCCCAGCATTTT. It is translated as CASIFTRGRNQPQHF. The whole variable domain, filled in from reference TRBV28 and TRBJ1-5, reads DVKVTQSSRYLVKRTGEKVFLECVQDMDHENMFWYRQDPGLGLRLIYFSYDVKMKEKGDIPEGYSVSREKKERFSLILESASTNQTSMYLCASIFTRGRNQPQHFGDGTRLSIL.

A note on this clonotype: A read error may produce the germline difference seen at one junction end. The chain has TRBV29-1 and TRBJ2-7; TRBD2 aligns across 12 bases. The germline V gene encodes CDR1 SQVTM and CDR2 ANQGSEA. The CDR3 has 14 amino acids. Here the CDR3 reads CRVATSGSLYEQYF. CDR3 in DNA: TGCAGAGTCGCGACTAGCGGGAGCCTCTACGAGCAGTACTTT.

As for this clonotype: An end of the junction does not agree with germline; a read error may underlie this. The chain combines TRBV6-5 with TRBJ2-7; 7 bases fit TRBD1. The length of the CDR3 is 14 residues. Germline CDR1 reads MNHEY; CDR2 reads SVGAGI. CDR3 protein: CTSSNRGFSYEQYF. The CDR3, as DNA: TGTACCAGCAGCAACAGGGGATTCTCCTACGAGCAGTATTTC.

For this clonotype: This sequence may be a read error, since a much larger clone differs from it by one base. This rearrangement joins TRBV20-1 to TRBJ2-2, with D perhaps being TRBD1 or TRBD2 (5 bases each). The CDR3 is 16 amino acids. CDR1 is DFQATT and CDR2 is SNEGSKA in the germline V gene (reference sequence). DNA of the CDR3: TGCAGTGTTAGAGATAAAACCGGGACCCAGGCCGGGGAGCTGTTTTTT. This translates into CSVRDKTGTQAGELFF.

Regarding this clonotype: A much larger clone lies one base from this, so it may be a read error. The chain combines TRBV13 with TRBJ2-3, with 7 positions matching TRBD2. The CDR3 contains 14 residues. The germline gives CDR1 PRHDT, CDR2 FYEKMQ (reference sequence). The CDR3 here is CTSSFRGVRDTQYF. The CDR3 DNA reads TGTACCAGCAGCTTCCGGGGGGTGAGAGATACGCAGTATTTT.

For this clonotype: Sequence at one end of the junction differs from germline and may be a read error. The CDR3 DNA is TGCAGCGTTGAAGATCGGGGACAGGCCAACGCAGATACGCAATATTTT. This encodes CSVEDRGQANADTQYF. The rearrangement links TRBV29-1 to TRBJ2-3; 8 bases agree with TRBD1. The CDR3 spans 16 residues. Germline CDR1 is SQVTM and CDR2 is ANQGSEA.

This chain links TRBV11-2 with TRBJ2-2; 7 bases fit TRBD2. After removal of 0 bases from V and 9 bases from J, the junction contained 10 bases not matched to a gene. Germline lookup yields CDR1 SGHAT and CDR2 FQNNGV. This CDR3 region has 16 residues. CDR3 region: CASSLDWEGLSRELFF. CDR3 in DNA: TGTGCCAGCAGCTTAGACTGGGAGGGCCTGTCCCGGGAGCTGTTTTTT.

With respect to this clonotype: The junction departs from germline at one end; a sequencing error may be responsible. V gene TRBV11-2 combines with J gene TRBJ2-6; weak D call: TRBD1 (5 bases). The CDR3 consists of 13 residues. Per the germline V gene, CDR1 is SGHAT and CDR2 is FQNNGV. CDR3 in amino acids: CASSLDGAYVLTF. CDR3 coding DNA: TGTGCCAGCAGCTTAGATGGGGCCTACGTCCTGACTTTC.

This clonotype was recorded many times. The chain carries TRBV7-9 and TRBJ2-2; no clear D. Germline V lookup: CDR1 SEHNR, CDR2 FQNEAQ (reference sequence). CDR3 size: 15 residues. Deletions cut 3 bases from V and 8 bases from J, with 16 bases between. The CDR3 here is CASSFQAASRGELFF. Written as DNA, the CDR3 is TGTGCCAGCAGCTTTCAGGCGGCCTCTCGAGGGGAGCTGTTTTTT.

Comment on this clonotype: It may be a read error: a sequence one base away is much more abundant. The chain recombines TRBV13 with TRBJ1-5, with D uncertain. Trimming pared 8 bases from V and 6 bases from J, leaving 11 bases between. Germline CDR1 is PRHDT and CDR2 is FYEKMQ (reference sequence). The CDR3 extends over 12 amino acids. Written as DNA, the CDR3 is TGTGCCAGCGGGCGAGGAGCTCAGCCCCAGCATTTT. This sequence encodes CASGRGAQPQHF.

This clonotype has at least ten counts. This rearrangement joins TRBV5-1 to TRBJ2-3; 11 positions match TRBD1. V shed 0 bases, J shed 4 bases, and the junction held 4 bases outside the gene matches. This CDR3 has 16 residues. CDR1 is SGHRS, CDR2 YFSETQ, per germline. CDR3 sequence: CASSLAGQGAADTQYF. In DNA form, the CDR3 reads TGCGCCAGCAGCTTGGCCGGACAGGGGGCGGCAGATACGCAGTATTTT.

This clonotype was seen ten or more times. The V gene is TRBV6-2 or TRBV6-3, the J gene TRBJ2-1; D is unresolved. V was shortened by 6 bases and J by 5 bases, with 14 bases between the two germline ends. Germline V lookup: CDR1 MNHEY, CDR2 SVGEGT. The CDR3 has 14 amino acids. The CDR3 region is CASSRWQAHNEQFF. CDR3 nucleotide sequence: TGTGCCAGCAGCCGATGGCAGGCACACAATGAGCAGTTCTTC.

Of note for this clonotype: This is likely a read error, given that the CDR3 carries no conserved phenylalanine or tryptophan at its end. This chain uses TRBV11-2 with TRBJ2-5, with 13 bases matching TRBD2. CDR3 size: 21 residues. The germline V gene encodes CDR1 SGHAT and CDR2 FQNNGV. The CDR3 reads CTSSFAYSLRRTSGSAETQYL. CDR3 in DNA: TGTACCAGCAGCTTCGCTTATAGTCTGAGGAGGACTAGCGGGAGTGCTGAGACCCAGTACCTC.

Remarks on this clonotype: Given a much more abundant clone one base away, this may be a read error. The chain recombines TRBV4-1 with TRBJ1-2; no clear D gene. The germline V gene encodes CDR1 MGHRA and CDR2 YSYEKL. The CDR3 consists of 15 residues. The CDR3 coding sequence is TGCGCCAACAGCCAAGATGAGGGTAACCTCTATGGCTACACCTTC. It translates to CANSQDEGNLYGYTF.

This clonotype was counted at least ten times. J is TRBJ1-2 and V is TRBV6-5; D perhaps matches TRBD1 (5 bases). CDR1 is MNHEY and CDR2 is SVGAGI in the germline V gene. This CDR3 spans 15 amino acids. The V and J ends lost 2 bases and 5 bases respectively, with 15 bases between them. CDR3 DNA: TGTGCCAGCAGTTACGGCGGTGGGGGTCAGTATGGCTACACCTTC. Its translation: CASSYGGGGQYGYTF.

This clonotype has a single count. One end of the junction varies from germline; a read error may be responsible. The V gene is TRBV12-3 or TRBV12-4, the J gene TRBJ1-3; D unclear. There are 13 residues in the CDR3. The CDR3: CTSSRTRGNTIYF. The CDR3 bases are TGTACCAGCAGTCGAACCAGGGGAAACACCATATATTTT.

The J gene is TRBJ1-2, the V gene TRBV11-2; D ambiguous. Trimming cost V 1 base and J 6 bases, with 18 bases left between them. CDR3 length equals 16 residues. The V gene's germline CDR1 is SGHAT and CDR2 FQNNGV. CDR3 residues: CASSLGSINSRDGYTF. The CDR3, as DNA: TGTGCCAGCAGCTTAGGATCAATCAACAGTCGGGATGGCTACACCTTC.

This chain links TRBV7-2 with TRBJ2-1, with TRBD2 matching over 7 bases. The CDR3 extends over 14 amino acids. With V trimmed by 5 bases and J by 9 bases, 10 bases remained unmatched. Germline V lookup: CDR1 SGHTA, CDR2 FQGNSA. The CDR3 sequence is CASSLARGRGEQFF. The CDR3 bases are TGTGCCAGCAGCCTGGCTCGTGGGAGGGGTGAGCAGTTCTTC.

A note on this clonotype: A read error may produce the germline difference seen at one junction end. This rearrangement joins TRBV12-3 or TRBV12-4 to TRBJ2-7; 7 bases line up with TRBD1. The CDR3 contains 13 residues. The chain's CDR3 is CTSTWTGSYEQYF. The CDR3 nucleotides read TGTACCAGCACCTGGACAGGCTCCTACGAGCAGTACTTC.

About this clonotype: A much larger clonotype is one base distant, so this may be a read error. The CDR3 spells CSATPAWGVTGELFF. The CDR3 nucleotides read TGCAGTGCTACTCCCGCGTGGGGGGTCACCGGGGAGCTGTTTTTT. The chain is built from TRBV20-1 and TRBJ2-2; D is possibly TRBD2 (6 bases). V lost 4 bases, J lost 4 bases, and 16 bases lay in between. This CDR3 is built from 15 residues. Germline V gene sequence: CDR1 DFQATT, CDR2 SNEGSKA (reference sequence).

As to this clonotype: This could be a read error, since a much larger clone is one nucleotide away. This chain links TRBV6-1 with TRBJ1-3; TRBD1 matches 7 bases. This CDR3 is built from 14 residues. Germline V gives CDR1 MNHNS, CDR2 SASEGT. V lost 9 bases, J lost 6 bases, and 11 bases stayed unmatched. The CDR3 is CASVSLGQENTIYF. The CDR3 DNA is TGTGCCAGTGTGTCTCTCGGACAGGAAAACACCATATATTTT.

Worth noting for this clonotype: A much larger clone differs from this one at a single base, so this may be a read error. V is TRBV28 and J is TRBJ1-2, with 9 positions matching TRBD1. J lost 4 bases, V lost 5 bases, and 11 bases had no gene match. The CDR3 has 16 residues. The germline V gene has CDR1 MDHEN and CDR2 SYDVKM. Here the CDR3 reads CASSTDYGTGCYGYTF. The CDR3 nucleotides are TGTGCCAGCAGTACTGATTACGGGACAGGGTGCTATGGCTACACCTTC.